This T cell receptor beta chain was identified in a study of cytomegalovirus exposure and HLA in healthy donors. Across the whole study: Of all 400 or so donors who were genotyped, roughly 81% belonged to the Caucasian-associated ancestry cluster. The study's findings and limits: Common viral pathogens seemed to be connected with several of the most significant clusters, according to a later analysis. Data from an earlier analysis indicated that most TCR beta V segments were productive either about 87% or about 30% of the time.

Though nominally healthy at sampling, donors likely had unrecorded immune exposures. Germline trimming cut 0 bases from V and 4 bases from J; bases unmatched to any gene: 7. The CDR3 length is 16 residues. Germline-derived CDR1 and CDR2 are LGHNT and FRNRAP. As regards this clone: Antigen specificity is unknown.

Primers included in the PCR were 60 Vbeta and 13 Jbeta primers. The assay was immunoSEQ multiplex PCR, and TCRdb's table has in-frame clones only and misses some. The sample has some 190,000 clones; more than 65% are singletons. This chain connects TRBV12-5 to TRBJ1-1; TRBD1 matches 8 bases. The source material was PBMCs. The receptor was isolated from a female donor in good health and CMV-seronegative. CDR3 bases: TGTGCTAGTGGTTTGGTACCGGCAGGGGGCGTCACTGAAGCTTTCTTT. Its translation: CASGLVPAGGVTEAFF.